This T cell receptor (beta chain) was found in a study of T cell clones after liver transplantation. At the level of the study: TCRbeta sequencing after a pre-transplant mixed lymphocyte reaction identified graft-donor-reactive clones, later tracked in post-transplant blood. Draws occurred before transplant, before withdrawal, and after complete or failed withdrawal. Study results and caveats: Graft donor-reactive T cells may have migrated into the graft rather than being deleted.

With V trimmed by 2 bases and J by 4 bases, 9 bases remained unmatched. Germline CDR1 is SNHLY and CDR2 is FYNNEI. This CDR3 spans 16 amino acids. Concerning this clone itself: The antigen remains unidentified.

TCRdb's table, derived via immunoSEQ multiplex PCR, lists solely in-frame clones and lacks some. This sample has 65,000 to 90,000 clones; around nine tenths occur once, and the top ten carry roughly 2.7%. This receptor was identified in a human donor who received a liver transplant. The sample in question was CD4+ T cells from blood, obtained before liver transplant. The chain employs TRBV2 and TRBJ2-3, with 7 bases lining up with TRBD1. CDR3 protein: CASSEFRQGSADTQYF. DNA for the CDR3: TGTGCCAGCAGTGAATTTAGACAGGGTAGCGCAGATACGCAGTATTTT.